The 32 T cell receptor beta chains given below trace back to one sample, sequenced in a study of CXCR3-negative and CXCR3-positive naive CD8 T cells. Notes on the study in general: Naive cells with CXCR3 showed TRB CDR3s that were more hydrophobic than those in CXCR3-negative naive cells.

The antigens for these receptors are not known. Libraries of TRB cDNA were made by 5' RACE and carried UMIs. Reanalyzing the 5' RACE reads, TCRdb keeps one entry per CDR3 protein, without DNA. This sample's table reports 85,000 to 120,000 distinct CDR3 sequences. Sequencing was performed on naive CXCR3+ CD8+ T cells from blood. Subset defined: CD45RO-CCR7+CD27+CD95- naive CD8+ T cells expressing CXCR3 (TNR3+). The receptor source for this set is a human donor in good health. Some clones in this sample may be carry-over from other donors' samples.

This chain joins TRBV14 and TRBJ1-1. This CDR3 is 13 amino acids long. Germline V lookup: CDR1 SGHDN, CDR2 FVKESK. This CDR3 is CASSHSNWGEAFF.

The V call is TRBV14, the J call TRBJ1-1. The CDR3 is 13 amino acids. Germline assignment: CDR1 SGHDN and CDR2 FVKESK. The CDR3 sequence: CASSLTRNTEAFF.

The genes are TRBV4-1 and TRBJ2-7. CDR1 is MGHRA and CDR2 is YSYEKL in the germline V gene. The CDR3 has 14 residues. CDR3 amino acids: CASSQPWGRGEQYF.

The rearrangement joins TRBV6-6 to TRBJ1-5. The CDR3 length is 14 residues. Germline CDR1 MNHNY, CDR2 SVGAGI (reference sequence). The CDR3 spells CASSLAEPVQPQHF.

The rearrangement joins TRBV12-3 or TRBV12-4 to TRBJ2-3; there is no DNA to check the TCRdb D call of TRBD2. This CDR3 spans 15 amino acids. CDR3 protein: CASTGGLAGTDTQYF.

The gene calls are TRBV7-9 and TRBJ2-1; the D gene TCRdb calls, TRBD2, cannot be checked with no DNA. There are 12 residues in the CDR3. Germline CDR1 is SEHNR and CDR2 is FQNEAQ (reference sequence). This chain's CDR3 is CASSWGPNEQFF.

This chain links TRBV9 with TRBJ2-1; TCRdb designates TRBD1, a call that cannot be tested without DNA. CDR3 length: 17 residues. Germline V CDR1 and CDR2: SGDLS, YYNGEE. CDR3 amino acids: CASSVGSGTGAYNEQFF.

The rearrangement links TRBV29-1 to TRBJ2-7. The CDR3 has 12 amino acids. Germline V gene lookup returns CDR1 SQVTM and CDR2 ANQGSEA. CDR3 loop: CSGGDGAYEQYF.

The genes are TRBV7-2 and TRBJ2-1; TCRdb picks TRBD1, but there is no DNA to check that call. Germline V gene lookup returns CDR1 SGHTA and CDR2 FQGNSA. The CDR3 spans 17 residues. CDR3 sequence reads: CASSLQGGRLHGNEQFF. The entire variable domain, with the rest obtained from reference TRBV7-2 and TRBJ2-1, is as follows: GAGVSQSPSNKVTEKGKDVELRCDPISGHTALYWYRQSLGQGLEFLIYFQGNSAPDKSGLPSDRFSAERTGGSVSTLTIQRTQQEDSAVYLCASSLQGGRLHGNEQFFGPGTRLTVL.

This sequence joins TRBV28 and TRBJ1-3. Germline V gives CDR1 MDHEN, CDR2 SYDVKM. The length of the CDR3 is 15 residues. The CDR3 reads CASSLSIGDPNTIYF.

The chain combines TRBV29-1 with TRBJ2-1; TCRdb returns TRBD2, unconfirmable since there is no DNA. CDR3 length: 14 residues. The germline gives CDR1 SQVTM, CDR2 ANQGSEA. CDR3 amino acids: CSVLLVGPYNEQFF.

V and J are TRBV7-9 and TRBJ2-7; TCRdb designates TRBD1, a call that cannot be tested without DNA. The CDR3 has 13 residues. Germline V gene lookup returns CDR1 SEHNR and CDR2 FQNEAQ (reference sequence). CDR3 loop: CASSGDRAEEQYF.

The J gene is TRBJ2-7, the V gene TRBV28; TCRdb designates TRBD2, a call that cannot be tested without DNA. This CDR3 comprises 15 residues. Germline-derived CDR1 and CDR2 are MDHEN and SYDVKM. The CDR3 sequence is CASSLAREVTYEQYF.

This chain links TRBV3-1 with TRBJ2-7; without DNA, the TCRdb call of TRBD1 cannot be checked. CDR3 size: 15 residues. CDR1 is LGHDT and CDR2 is YNNKEL in the germline V gene (reference sequence). The CDR3 reads CASSQDTGLGYEQYF.

The V and J genes are TRBV10-2 and TRBJ1-5. The CDR3 consists of 15 residues. Looked up from germline, CDR1 is WSHSY and CDR2 is SAAADI. This chain's CDR3 is CASSESPGLRQPQHF.

V usage is TRBV2 and J usage is TRBJ2-7. The CDR3 consists of 12 residues. The germline CDR1 and CDR2 sequences are SNHLY and FYNNEI. The CDR3: CASSPDPGEQYF.

The rearrangement joins TRBV20-1 to TRBJ2-1. The CDR3 contains 15 residues. CDR1 DFQATT and CDR2 SNEGSKA come from the germline V gene (reference sequence). Here the CDR3 reads CSARGQILGGNEQFF.

CDR3 amino acids: CASSLTGTNEQFF. The J gene is TRBJ2-1, the V gene TRBV7-2; TCRdb returns TRBD1, unconfirmable since there is no DNA. CDR3 length equals 13 residues. Germline CDR1 reads SGHTA; CDR2 reads FQGNSA.

The chain combines TRBV29-1 with TRBJ2-7; without DNA, the TCRdb call of TRBD1 cannot be checked. The CDR3 covers 15 residues. Germline V lookup: CDR1 SQVTM, CDR2 ANQGSEA. The CDR3 loop is CSVEDPRGAVYEQYF.

The chain recombines TRBV7-9 with TRBJ2-2; the D gene TCRdb calls, TRBD2, cannot be checked with no DNA. CDR3 length: 16 amino acids. Looked up from germline, CDR1 is SEHNR and CDR2 is FQNEAQ (reference sequence). CDR3 in amino acids: CASSPRTSLNTGELFF. Full variable domain (outside the CDR3, taken from reference TRBV7-9 and TRBJ2-2): DTGVSQNPRHKITKRGQNVTFRCDPISEHNRLYWYRQTLGQGPEFLTYFQNEAQLEKSRLLSDRFSAERPKGSFSTLEIQRTEQGDSAMYLCASSPRTSLNTGELFFGEGSRLTVL.

The chain uses TRBV7-3 and TRBJ1-2; without DNA, the TCRdb call of TRBD1 cannot be checked. This CDR3 has 16 residues. From germline, CDR1 is SGHTA and CDR2 FQGTGA. CDR3 residues: CASSSLPGQGGDGYTF.

The chain employs TRBV6-2 or TRBV6-3 and TRBJ2-2. The CDR3 runs to 12 residues. Germline CDR1 and CDR2: MNHEY and SVGEGT. The CDR3: CASITLTGELFF.

The rearrangement links TRBV7-2 to TRBJ2-2; TCRdb returns TRBD2, unconfirmable since there is no DNA. Germline-derived CDR1 and CDR2 are SGHTA and FQGNSA. The CDR3 has 15 residues. CDR3 amino acids: CASSWGGLGGGELFF.

This chain links TRBV10-3 with TRBJ2-5; without DNA, the TCRdb call of TRBD2 cannot be checked. This CDR3 contains 14 residues. CDR1 ENHRY and CDR2 SYGVKD come from the germline V gene. This CDR3 reads CAISAGDWKETQYF.

V gene TRBV7-9 combines with J gene TRBJ1-1. The CDR3 is 14 amino acids. Looked up from germline, CDR1 is SEHNR and CDR2 is FQNEAQ (reference sequence). The chain's CDR3 is CASSPREGNTEAFF.

V usage is TRBV5-6 and J usage is TRBJ2-3; TCRdb picks TRBD1, but there is no DNA to check that call. The CDR3 extends over 15 amino acids. The germline V gene has CDR1 SGHDT and CDR2 YYEEEE. CDR3 sequence reads: CASSLVVGTTDTQYF.

The chain has TRBV7-9 and TRBJ1-2; with no DNA, the TCRdb D assignment of TRBD1 cannot be verified. The CDR3 runs to 17 residues. CDR1 and CDR2 (germline): SEHNR, FQNEAQ (reference sequence). CDR3 sequence reads: CASSLPRSGQGSYGYTF.

This rearrangement joins TRBV7-2 to TRBJ1-4. CDR1 and CDR2 from the germline V gene are SGHTA and FQGNSA. The length of the CDR3 is 17 residues. The CDR3: CASSFGPPTAGNEKLFF.

The rearrangement links TRBV20-1 to TRBJ1-1. The CDR3 is 12 residues long. CDR1 is DFQATT and CDR2 is SNEGSKA in the germline V gene (reference sequence). The CDR3 reads CSVFNGNTEAFF.

This chain's CDR3 is CASSSTPGQGVPGANVLTF. The chain joins TRBV13 to TRBJ2-6; checking the TCRdb D call of TRBD1 is not possible without DNA. Looked up from germline, CDR1 is PRHDT and CDR2 is FYEKMQ (reference sequence). The CDR3 is 19 residues long.

This rearrangement joins TRBV29-1 to TRBJ1-1. This CDR3 contains 11 residues. The germline gives CDR1 SQVTM, CDR2 ANQGSEA. CDR3 sequence reads: CSVEINTEAFF.

The V gene is TRBV12-3 or TRBV12-4, the J gene TRBJ2-5; TCRdb indicates TRBD1, and absent DNA this call remains unverified. The CDR3 contains 16 residues. The CDR3 sequence: CASSSTGNGVRETQYF.